This T cell receptor (beta chain) was observed in a study of tumor and adjacent non-tumor tissue in lung cancer. Study summary: There were about 12 adenocarcinoma, a couple of squamous cell carcinoma and 1 small cell lung cancer cases. Stage I to III disease affected 9 to 10 men and 4 or 5 women aged about 30 to 85. On average, productive TCRbeta reads reached 4 million to 5 million per sample.

Study outcomes and limitations: Tumor tissue had significantly higher TCR diversity than normal lung.

A modified ARM-PCR protocol with three rounds of nested PCR amplified TCRbeta. TCRdb fed the multiplex PCR reads into MiXCR, producing one record per CDR3 protein. The profile shows 48,000 or so distinct CDR3 sequences, under 75% of them singletons. No cell sorting was done before RNA was extracted from the tissue. Distant lung tissue was collected more than 3 cm away from the tumor edge. This clonotype was observed a handful of times. Its antigen is still unknown. The CDR3 is made up of 15 amino acids. V was cut by 3 bases and J by 14 bases, with 24 bases left in between. Germline loops: CDR1 SGHAT, CDR2 FQNNGV.

Sequencing input: distant non-tumor lung tissue. This chain links TRBV11-2 with TRBJ2-3, with D perhaps matching TRBD2 (5 bases). The source of this sequence is a woman aged 65 to 85 with non-small cell lung cancer. The CDR3 loop reads CASSFSSGESAALYF. The CDR3, as DNA: TGTGCCAGCAGCTTCTCCTCCGGGGAATCGGCCGCGCTGTATTTT.